This is a list of T cell receptor beta chains from one sample in a study of OX40 agonist ivuxolimab in advanced cancers. Profiled with immunoSEQ multiplex PCR; TCRdb holds only in-frame clones, not every one. The sample includes tens of thousands of clones, approximately 80% seen only once; the top ten take 0.7%. The input for sequencing was CD4+ or CD8+ T cells sorted from blood, taken in a trial of the OX40 agonist ivuxolimab. All receptors derive from an adult with an advanced solid tumor such as melanoma, head and neck, liver or kidney cancer. Each CDR3 is given with its conserved first and last residue. The order of the fields is D gene, J gene, V gene, CDR3 protein. A D gene is named only where the DNA matches it firmly.

TRBD2 TRBJ2-1 TRBV7-3 CASSLGAGGYNEQFF
- TRBJ2-4 TRBV7-2 CASSLAPVGVAKNIQYF
TRBD1 TRBJ2-1 TRBV12-5 CASAGTVYPNEQFF
- TRBJ1-1 TRBV25-1 CAGSESAVVNTEAFF
- TRBJ2-1 TRBV7-6 CASSPPGGVRNEQFF
TRBD1 TRBJ1-4 TRBV5-1 CASSLEGTGDEKLFF
TRBD1 TRBJ2-6 TRBV9 CAPTRGQPNSGANVLTF
- TRBJ2-5 TRBV5-1 CASSLTGASETQYF
- TRBJ2-3 TRBV7-3 CASSIDRAAVSDTQYF
- TRBJ2-2 TRBV7-3 CASSLGAANTGELFF
TRBD1 TRBJ2-3 TRBV10-1 CASSESTTGMLSDTQYF
- TRBJ2-4 TRBV15 CATSRDQEDIQYF
TRBD1 TRBJ1-2 TRBV30 CAWSAPQTGMWGYTF
TRBD2 TRBJ2-1 TRBV30 CAWSPGLAAEQFF
TRBD2 TRBJ2-2 TRBV5-4 CASSGIAGNTGELFF
- TRBJ1-1 TRBV7-2 CASSSKTAFLTEAFF
- TRBJ2-1 TRBV2 CASGETRGHEQFF
- TRBJ2-7 TRBV2 CASRPLQQGDEQYF
TRBD2 TRBJ2-3 TRBV7-7 CASSLGGGASPQYF
- TRBJ1-5 TRBV6-1 CASALQGGDQPQHF
- TRBJ2-7 TRBV6-1 CASSYLGEQYF
- TRBJ1-1 TRBV9 CASSVGLGQDTEAFF
- TRBJ1-4 TRBV11-1 CASSRTGIGEKLFF
- TRBJ1-6 TRBV10-2 CASRPRERSPLHF
TRBD2 TRBJ2-1 TRBV4-1 CASSQASGSRVEQFF
- TRBJ1-3 TRBV7-2 CASSFGPGGAFSGNTIYF
- TRBJ1-1 TRBV5-1 CASSGDTKGQAFF
- TRBJ2-2 TRBV11-2 CASSLGGRMNTGELFF
- TRBJ1-1 TRBV7-3 CASSLAGSSDTEAFF
- TRBJ2-7 TRBV20-1 CSAGDSYEQYF